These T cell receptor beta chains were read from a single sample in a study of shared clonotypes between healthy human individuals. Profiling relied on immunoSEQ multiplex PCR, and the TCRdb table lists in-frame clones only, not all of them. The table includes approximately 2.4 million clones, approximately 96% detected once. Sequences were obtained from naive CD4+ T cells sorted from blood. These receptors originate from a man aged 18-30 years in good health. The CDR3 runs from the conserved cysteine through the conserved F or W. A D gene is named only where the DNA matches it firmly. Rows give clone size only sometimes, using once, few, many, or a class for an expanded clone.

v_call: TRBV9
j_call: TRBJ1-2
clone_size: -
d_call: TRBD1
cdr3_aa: CASSPRDRGLWDDYGYTF
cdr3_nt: TGTGCCAGCAGCCCCCGGGACAGGGGGCTTTGGGACGACTATGGCTACACCTTC

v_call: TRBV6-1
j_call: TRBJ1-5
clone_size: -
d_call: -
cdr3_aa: CASSQEPYQPQHF
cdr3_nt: TGTGCCAGCAGTCAGGAACCCTATCAGCCCCAGCATTTT

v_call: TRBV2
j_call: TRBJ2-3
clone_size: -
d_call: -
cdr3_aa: CASSGGPGVGTQYF
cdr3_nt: TGTGCCAGCAGTGGAGGTCCGGGAGTCGGTACGCAGTATTTT

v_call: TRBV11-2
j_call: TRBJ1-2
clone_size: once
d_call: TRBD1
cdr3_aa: CASSPPGQQSYYGYTF
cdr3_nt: TGTGCCAGCAGCCCGCCGGGACAGCAGAGTTACTATGGCTACACCTTC

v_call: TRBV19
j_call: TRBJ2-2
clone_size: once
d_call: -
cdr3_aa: CASSIPGIRPGELFF
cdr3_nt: TGTGCCAGTAGTATTCCGGGGATTAGGCCCGGGGAGCTGTTTTTT

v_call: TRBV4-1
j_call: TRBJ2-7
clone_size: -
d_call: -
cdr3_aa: CASSLGYEQYF
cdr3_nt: TGCGCCAGCAGCCTCGGCTACGAGCAGTACTTC

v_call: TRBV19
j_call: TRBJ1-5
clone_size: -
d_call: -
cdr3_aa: CASSPGSGNQPQHF
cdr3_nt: TGTGCCAGTAGTCCAGGGAGTGGGAATCAGCCCCAGCATTTT

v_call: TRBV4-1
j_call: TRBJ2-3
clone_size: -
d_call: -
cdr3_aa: CASSQGPSRDTQYF
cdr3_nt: TGCGCCAGCAGCCAAGGACCCTCGCGGGATACGCAGTATTTT

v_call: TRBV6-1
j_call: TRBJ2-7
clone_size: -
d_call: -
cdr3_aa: CASSEAGGTGHEQYF
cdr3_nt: TGTGCCAGCAGTGAAGCGGGTGGGACGGGCCACGAGCAGTACTTC

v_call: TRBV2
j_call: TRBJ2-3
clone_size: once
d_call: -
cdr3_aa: CASSEVRGTDTQYF
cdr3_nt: TGTGCCAGCAGTGAGGTACGGGGCACAGATACGCAGTATTTT

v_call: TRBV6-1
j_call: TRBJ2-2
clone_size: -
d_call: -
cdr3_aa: CASSLRERVGELFF
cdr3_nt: TGTGCCAGCAGTTTGAGGGAGAGGGTCGGGGAGCTGTTTTTT

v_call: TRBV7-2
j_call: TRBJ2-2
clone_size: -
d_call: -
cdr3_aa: CASSLMGGGSTGELFF
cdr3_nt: TGTGCCAGCAGCTTAATGGGGGGCGGAAGCACCGGGGAGCTGTTTTTT

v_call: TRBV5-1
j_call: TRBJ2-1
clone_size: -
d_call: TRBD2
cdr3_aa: CASSATSGGSYNEQFF
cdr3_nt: TGCGCCAGCAGCGCCACTAGCGGGGGCTCCTACAATGAGCAGTTCTTC

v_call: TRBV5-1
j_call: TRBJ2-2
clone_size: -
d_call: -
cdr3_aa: CASSLDTVTGELFF
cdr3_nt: TGCGCCAGCAGCTTGGATACGGTCACCGGGGAGCTGTTTTTT

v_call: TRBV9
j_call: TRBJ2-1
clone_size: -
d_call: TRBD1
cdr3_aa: CASSVATRGQALGEQFF
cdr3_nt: TGTGCCAGCAGCGTAGCTACGAGGGGACAGGCCCTCGGTGAGCAGTTCTTC

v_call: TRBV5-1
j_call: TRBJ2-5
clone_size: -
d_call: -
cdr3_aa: CASSLGAAAGVFVETQYF
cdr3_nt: TGCGCCAGCAGCTTGGGGGCGGCGGCAGGGGTTTTTGTAGAGACCCAGTACTTC

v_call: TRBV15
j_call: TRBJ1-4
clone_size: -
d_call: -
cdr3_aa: CATSRGASANEKLFF
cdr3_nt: TGTGCCACCAGCAGAGGGGCATCTGCTAATGAAAAACTGTTTTTT

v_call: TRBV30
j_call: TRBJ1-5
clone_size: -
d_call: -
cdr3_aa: CAWSVGQATNQPQHF
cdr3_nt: TGTGCCTGGAGTGTGGGGCAGGCGACGAATCAGCCCCAGCATTTT

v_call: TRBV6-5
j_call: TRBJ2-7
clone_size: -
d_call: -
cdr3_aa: CASSDGYEQYF
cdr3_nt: TGTGCCAGCAGTGACGGATACGAGCAGTACTTC

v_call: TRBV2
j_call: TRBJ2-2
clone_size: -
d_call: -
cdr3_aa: CASRLNGGNTGELFF
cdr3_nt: TGTGCCAGCCGCCTCAACGGGGGGAACACCGGGGAGCTGTTTTTT

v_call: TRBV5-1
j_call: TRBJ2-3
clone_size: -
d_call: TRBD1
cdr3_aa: CASSSRTGSSTDTQYF
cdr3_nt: TGCGCCAGCAGCTCGCGGACAGGGAGTAGCACAGATACGCAGTATTTT

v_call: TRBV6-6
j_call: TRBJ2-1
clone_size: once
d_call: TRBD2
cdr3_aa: CASSTGTTYEQFF
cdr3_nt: TGTGCCAGCAGCACCGGGACTACCTATGAGCAGTTCTTC

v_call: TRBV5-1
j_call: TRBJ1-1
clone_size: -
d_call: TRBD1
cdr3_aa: CASSLGTGADTEAFF
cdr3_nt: TGCGCCAGCAGCTTGGGGACAGGGGCCGACACTGAAGCTTTCTTT

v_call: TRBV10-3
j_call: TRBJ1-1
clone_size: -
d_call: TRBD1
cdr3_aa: CAIRPGQGKTEAFF
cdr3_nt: TGTGCCATCAGGCCCGGACAGGGGAAGACTGAAGCTTTCTTT

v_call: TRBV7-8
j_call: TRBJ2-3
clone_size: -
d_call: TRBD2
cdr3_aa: CASSLGGTSGGLGTDTQYF
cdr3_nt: TGTGCCAGCAGCTTAGGCGGGACTAGCGGGGGGTTGGGCACAGATACGCAGTATTTT

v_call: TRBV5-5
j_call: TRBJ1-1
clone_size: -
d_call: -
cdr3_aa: CASSFGGGDTEAFF
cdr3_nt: TGTGCCAGCAGTTTCGGGGGTGGAGACACTGAAGCTTTCTTT

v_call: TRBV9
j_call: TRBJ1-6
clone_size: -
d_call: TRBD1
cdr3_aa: CASSAQGANNSPLHF
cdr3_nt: TGTGCCAGCAGCGCACAGGGGGCTAATAATTCACCCCTCCACTTT

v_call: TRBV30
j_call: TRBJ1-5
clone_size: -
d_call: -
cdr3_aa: CAWSGGRNQPQHF
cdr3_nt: TGTGCCTGGAGTGGGGGCAGAAATCAGCCCCAGCATTTT

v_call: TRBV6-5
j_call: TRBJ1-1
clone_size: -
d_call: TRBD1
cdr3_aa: CASLTGGGTEAFF
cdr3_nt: TGTGCCAGCTTGACAGGGGGCGGCACTGAAGCTTTCTTT

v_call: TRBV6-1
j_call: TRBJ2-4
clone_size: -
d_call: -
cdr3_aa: CASSALGLAKNIQYF
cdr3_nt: TGTGCCAGCAGTGCCCTGGGTCTAGCCAAAAACATTCAGTACTTC

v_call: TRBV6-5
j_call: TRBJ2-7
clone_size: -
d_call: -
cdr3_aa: CASSNRGASRTEQYF
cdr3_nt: TGTGCCAGCAGCAATCGGGGGGCCTCCAGGACCGAGCAGTACTTC

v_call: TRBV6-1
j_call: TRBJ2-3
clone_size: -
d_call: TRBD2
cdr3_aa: CAISTSGTDTQYF
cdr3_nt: TGTGCCATCTCGACTAGCGGGACAGATACGCAGTATTTT

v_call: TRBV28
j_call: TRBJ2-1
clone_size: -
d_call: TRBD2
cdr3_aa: CASSMTSGGYNEQFF
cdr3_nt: TGTGCCAGCAGTATGACTAGCGGGGGGTACAATGAGCAGTTCTTC

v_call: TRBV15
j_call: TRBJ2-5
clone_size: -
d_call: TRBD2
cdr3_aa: CATSRLARLAGGHQETQYF
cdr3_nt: TGTGCCACCAGCCGACTAGCACGACTAGCGGGAGGCCATCAAGAGACCCAGTACTTC

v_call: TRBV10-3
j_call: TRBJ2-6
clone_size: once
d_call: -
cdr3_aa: CAISESTVSGANVLTF
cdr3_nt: TGTGCCATCAGTGAGTCGACAGTCTCTGGGGCCAACGTCCTGACTTTC

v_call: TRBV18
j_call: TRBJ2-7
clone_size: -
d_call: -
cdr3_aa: CASSPQAPSYEQYF
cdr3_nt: TGTGCCAGCTCGCCTCAGGCGCCCTCCTACGAGCAGTACTTC

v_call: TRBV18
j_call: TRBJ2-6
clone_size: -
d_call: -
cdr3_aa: CASSPQEAGANVLTF
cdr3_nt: TGTGCCAGCTCACCGCAGGAGGCAGGGGCCAACGTCCTGACTTTC

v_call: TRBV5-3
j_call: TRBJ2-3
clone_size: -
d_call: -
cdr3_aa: CARSLARLTADTQYF
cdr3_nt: TGTGCCAGAAGCTTGGCCCGGTTAACGGCGGATACGCAGTATTTT